A selection of T cell receptor beta chains follows, all from one sample in a study of blood T cell repertoires in COVID-19. Profiling relied on immunoSEQ multiplex PCR, and the TCRdb table lists in-frame clones only, not all of them. The sample has fewer than 150,000 clones; roughly 86% are singletons. Sequenced sample: peripheral blood. All receptors derive from a human donor in a cohort sampled during active COVID-19. Both conserved end residues are part of each CDR3. The D gene is left open where the match is weak. Rows may omit the clone size; those that give it use once, few, many or a size class.

CDR3 protein | CDR3 DNA | clone size | V gene | D gene | J gene | CDR3 length
CASSGSRGWYTGELFF | TGTGCCAGTAGCGGAAGCAGGGGGTGGTACACCGGGGAGCTGTTTTTT | . | TRBV19 | TRBD1 | TRBJ2-2 | 16
CASSYGLGGGTDTQYF | TGTGCCAGCAGTTACGGGCTAGGAGGGGGCACAGATACGCAGTATTTT | . | TRBV6-6 | . | TRBJ2-3 | 16
CASSFQGSGNTIYF | TGTGCCAGTAGTTTTCAGGGCTCTGGAAACACCATATATTTT | . | TRBV19 | . | TRBJ1-3 | 14
CASSLELGGTYNEQFF | TGCGCCAGCAGCTTGGAGTTGGGGGGGACGTACAATGAGCAGTTCTTC | . | TRBV5-1 | TRBD2 | TRBJ2-1 | 16
CSSTAAGANTEAFF | TGCAGCAGCACGGCGGCAGGGGCGAACACTGAAGCTTTCTTT | . | TRBV29-1 | . | TRBJ1-1 | 14
CASSLGERYGYTF | TGTGCCAGCAGCTTGGGGGAGAGGTATGGCTACACCTTC | . | TRBV5-4 | . | TRBJ1-2 | 13
CASSPIRSYGYTF | TGTGCCAGCTCACCAATCCGGTCTTATGGCTACACCTTC | . | TRBV18 | . | TRBJ1-2 | 13
CASSLVGTGNYGYTF | TGCGCCAGCAGCTTGGTTGGGACAGGGAACTATGGCTACACCTTC | . | TRBV5-1 | TRBD1 | TRBJ1-2 | 15
CASRESGLGTDTQYF | TGTGCCAGTAGAGAGTCGGGACTAGGCACAGATACGCAGTATTTT | . | TRBV19 | TRBD2 | TRBJ2-3 | 15
CASSQEVASREQYF | TGCGCCAGCAGCCAAGAGGTGGCTTCCAGAGAGCAGTACTTC | . | TRBV4-1 | . | TRBJ2-7 | 14
CASKGDLSTQYF | TGTGCCAGCAAAGGGGATTTGTCGACCCAGTACTTC | . | TRBV2 | . | TRBJ2-5 | 12
CATAGLSSAEQYF | TGTGCCACGGCGGGACTGTCTTCCGCAGAGCAGTACTTC | . | TRBV13 | . | TRBJ2-7 | 13
CASSELAGGRETQYF | TGTGCCAGCAGTGAATTAGCGGGGGGCCGAGAGACCCAGTACTTC | once | TRBV6-1 | TRBD2 | TRBJ2-5 | 15
CASSLWGVGTEAFF | TGTGCCAGCAGCTTGTGGGGGGTAGGCACTGAAGCTTTCTTT | . | TRBV5-6 | . | TRBJ1-1 | 14
CAISESGLAGANGGEQYF | TGTGCCATCAGTGAGTCTGGATTAGCGGGGGCGAATGGGGGCGAGCAGTACTTC | . | TRBV10-3 | TRBD2 | TRBJ2-7 | 18
CSASSLAGGPRNEQFF | TGCAGTGCTAGTAGCCTAGCGGGGGGGCCAAGGAATGAGCAGTTCTTC | once | TRBV20-1 | TRBD2 | TRBJ2-1 | 16
CASSAAGNYEQYF | TGCGCCAGCAGCGCCGCAGGAAACTACGAGCAGTACTTC | . | TRBV5-1 | . | TRBJ2-7 | 13
CAWTNGLAGELFF | TGTGCCTGGACAAACGGACTAGCCGGGGAGCTGTTTTTT | . | TRBV30 | TRBD2 | TRBJ2-2 | 13
CASSITGGNSPLHF | TGTGCCAGTAGTATTACAGGGGGTAATTCACCCCTCCACTTT | . | TRBV19 | TRBD1 | TRBJ1-6 | 14
CASSYSTLGGDTQYF | TGTGCCAGCAGTTACTCGACGCTCGGGGGAGATACGCAGTATTTT | few | TRBV6-5 | . | TRBJ2-3 | 15
CSVTGTRTNTEAFF | TGCAGCGTCACCGGGACACGGACGAACACTGAAGCTTTCTTT | . | TRBV29-1 | . | TRBJ1-1 | 14
CAWSPRTGGASPNEQYF | TGTGCCTGGAGTCCCAGGACAGGGGGCGCTTCCCCCAACGAGCAGTACTTC | . | TRBV30 | TRBD1 | TRBJ2-7 | 17
CASSEGADFVLYEQYF | TGTGCCAGCAGTGAAGGGGCGGACTTTGTTTTATACGAGCAGTACTTC | once | TRBV2 | . | TRBJ2-7 | 16
CASSPWATDYSNQPQHF | TGCGCCAGCAGCCCTTGGGCGACAGATTATAGCAATCAGCCCCAGCATTTT | . | TRBV4-1 | . | TRBJ1-5 | 17
CASSLDSYEDTQYF | TGTGCCAGCAGCTTGGACAGTTATGAAGATACGCAGTATTTT | . | TRBV5-4 | . | TRBJ2-3 | 14
CASSYSFGQGETQYF | TGTGCCAGCAGTTACTCGTTCGGGCAGGGGGAGACCCAGTACTTC | . | TRBV6-5 | . | TRBJ2-5 | 15
CASSVGAADSNQPQHF | TGTGCCAGCAGCGTAGGGGCAGCAGATAGCAATCAGCCCCAGCATTTT | . | TRBV9 | . | TRBJ1-5 | 16
CASSQGGGGLQAFF | TGTGCCAGCAGCCAAGGTGGCGGGGGGCTTCAGGCTTTCTTT | . | TRBV3-1/TRBV3-2 | . | TRBJ1-1 | 14
CASSDFSVGIGQGLSYNSPLHF | TGTGCCAGCAGTGACTTTTCTGTGGGGATAGGACAGGGCCTCTCCTATAATTCACCCCTCCACTTT | . | TRBV6-4 | TRBD1 | TRBJ1-6 | 22
CASSLSLAGHSTDTQYF | TGCGCCAGCAGCTTGTCACTAGCGGGGCATAGCACAGATACGCAGTATTTT | . | TRBV5-1 | TRBD2 | TRBJ2-3 | 17
CATTPAGYGYTF | TGTGCCACCACCCCGGCGGGCTATGGCTACACCTTC | . | TRBV5-4 | . | TRBJ1-2 | 12
CASSISGVGMRTEAFF | TGTGCCAGTAGTATATCAGGGGTCGGTATGAGGACTGAAGCTTTCTTT | . | TRBV19 | . | TRBJ1-1 | 16
CASSLMGAGGYTF | TGTGCCAGCAGCTTAATGGGGGCGGGCGGCTACACCTTC | few | TRBV7-9 | . | TRBJ1-2 | 13
CASSLVAGTDTQYF | TGTGCCAGCAGTTTAGTGGCTGGCACAGATACGCAGTATTTT | . | TRBV28 | . | TRBJ2-3 | 14
CASSLAGQGEETQYF | TGTGCCAGCAGCTTAGCGGGTCAGGGTGAGGAGACCCAGTACTTC | . | TRBV7-8 | . | TRBJ2-5 | 15
CASSSKLGGGNTIYF | TGTGCCAGCAGCTCCAAATTGGGGGGAGGAAACACCATATATTTT | . | TRBV7-8 | . | TRBJ1-3 | 15
CASSQAIQGYAFF | TGTGCCAGCAGCCAGGCCATTCAGGGTTACGCTTTCTTT | few | TRBV3-1/TRBV3-2 | . | TRBJ1-1 | 13
CASSIVGRSYEQYF | TGTGCCAGTAGTATAGTCGGCAGGTCCTACGAGCAGTACTTC | . | TRBV19 | . | TRBJ2-7 | 14
CASSLRSARQSGNTIYF | TGTGCCAGCAGCCTACGATCCGCCCGACAGTCTGGAAACACCATATATTTT | few | TRBV7-9 | . | TRBJ1-3 | 17
CAWGLAGGWNEQFF | TGTGCCTGGGGACTAGCGGGGGGTTGGAATGAGCAGTTCTTC | . | TRBV30 | TRBD2 | TRBJ2-1 | 14
CASSDRRNNEQFF | TGTGCCAGCTCGGACAGGCGTAACAATGAGCAGTTCTTC | few | TRBV3-1/TRBV3-2 | TRBD1 | TRBJ2-1 | 13
CASSLSSTGGETQYF | TGTGCCAGCAGTTTATCGTCGACAGGGGGGGAGACCCAGTACTTC | . | TRBV27 | TRBD1 | TRBJ2-5 | 15
CASSLVPDQPQHF | TGCGCCAGCAGCTTGGTCCCCGATCAGCCCCAGCATTTT | . | TRBV5-1 | . | TRBJ1-5 | 13